The rows below give T cell receptor beta chains drawn from one sample of a study of cytomegalovirus exposure and HLA in healthy donors. Repertoires were generated with immunoSEQ multiplex PCR, while TCRdb's copy carries only in-frame clones and drops some. The sample holds about 110,000 clones, approximately 15% seen once. The sample consisted of PBMCs. These receptors all stem from a woman aged 18-29 years in good health and CMV-seronegative. Each CDR3 is given with its conserved first and last residue. Each record gives: V gene, J gene, clone size, D gene, CDR3 DNA, CDR3 protein. A D gene is named only where the DNA matches it firmly. Only some rows state a clone size, as once, few, many or a class for expanded clones.

TRBV11-2	TRBJ2-1	.	TRBD1	TGTGCCAGCATCCCACAGGGGGCAGGCTCCTACAATGAGCAGTTCTTC	CASIPQGAGSYNEQFF
TRBV7-9	TRBJ1-2	.	.	TGTGCCAGCAGGAACGGACCGAAGGGGGGCTACACCTTC	CASRNGPKGGYTF
TRBV19	TRBJ2-6	few	.	TGTGCCAGTAGTACACAGGGAGGGGGGCTAAGAGGGGCCAACGTCCTGACTTTC	CASSTQGGGLRGANVLTF
TRBV29-1	TRBJ1-2	.	TRBD1	TGCAGCGTTCACCCAGGGGGCCGGGATGGCTACACCTTC	CSVHPGGRDGYTF
TRBV18	TRBJ1-5	.	.	TGTGCCAGCTCACCAGTTGGACAGTCACATCAGCCCCAGCATTTT	CASSPVGQSHQPQHF
TRBV7-6	TRBJ2-7	.	.	TGTGCCAGCAGCTTAACCCAGGTCTACGAGCAGTACTTC	CASSLTQVYEQYF
TRBV5-6	TRBJ2-1	.	TRBD2	TGTGCCAGCAGCTTGGATGGACTAGTTCCCTATAATGAGCAGTTCTTC	CASSLDGLVPYNEQFF
TRBV5-6	TRBJ1-1	.	.	TGTGCCAGCAGTTGGGCGGGGCCCACGGCTGAAGCTTTCTTT	CASSWAGPTAEAFF
TRBV6-1	TRBJ1-2	few	.	TGTGCCAGCAGCCAAAAGGGGAACTATGGCTACACCTTC	CASSQKGNYGYTF
TRBV7-8	TRBJ2-7	.	TRBD2	TGTGCCAGCAGCGGTAGCGGGGGGGCCTACGAGCAGTACTTC	CASSGSGGAYEQYF
TRBV28	TRBJ1-5	few	.	TGTGCCAGCAGTTTACCCGGGGGGGCGCGTAATCAGCCCCAGCATTTT	CASSLPGGARNQPQHF
TRBV5-8	TRBJ2-1	.	TRBD1	TGTGCCAGCAGCTTAAATCCTCGACAGGGAGAATACGAGCAGTTCTTC	CASSLNPRQGEYEQFF
TRBV5-1	TRBJ1-4	few	.	TGCGCCAGCAGCACAGAGACAAGTGGGAATGAAAAACTGTTTTTT	CASSTETSGNEKLFF
TRBV25-1	TRBJ1-6	.	.	TGTGCCAGCAGTGATCGGCAGCGCAATTCACCCCTCCACTTT	CASSDRQRNSPLHF
TRBV7-9	TRBJ2-5	.	.	TGTGCCAGCAGCACTCCTAGCGCGGCGAGTGAGACCCAGTACTTC	CASSTPSAASETQYF
TRBV7-2	TRBJ1-5	.	.	TGTGCCAGCAGCAGAACAGGGTTTAGCAATCAGCCCCAGCATTTT	CASSRTGFSNQPQHF
TRBV11-2	TRBJ2-5	few	.	TGTGCCAGCAGCCAAGGATTAGCGGATCAAGAGACCCAGTACTTC	CASSQGLADQETQYF
TRBV2	TRBJ2-7	few	.	TGTGCCAGCACCGAGGGTGTTTCCTACGAGCAGTACTTC	CASTEGVSYEQYF
TRBV7-6	TRBJ2-5	.	TRBD2	TGTGCCAGCAGCTTAGCGGGACTAGCTGGGGAGACCCAGTACTTC	CASSLAGLAGETQYF
TRBV6-5	TRBJ1-6	few	.	TGTGCCAGCAGTGCACAGGGTAAGACCCTCCACTTT	CASSAQGKTLHF
TRBV6-6	TRBJ1-6	few	.	TGTGCCAGCAGTTACGGCCAGGGGAGTTCACCCCTCCACTTT	CASSYGQGSSPLHF
TRBV11-2	TRBJ2-7	.	.	TGTGCCAGCAGCTCTGACAGAAGCTCCTACGAGCAGTACTTC	CASSSDRSSYEQYF
TRBV7-8	TRBJ2-7	.	TRBD2	TGTGCCAGCAGCTCCCCGGGGGGACTAGCGGCCTACGAGCAGTACTTC	CASSSPGGLAAYEQYF
TRBV6-4	TRBJ2-1	few	TRBD2	TGTGCCAGCAGCGGGACTAGCGAATACAATGAGCAGTTCTTC	CASSGTSEYNEQFF
TRBV4-2	TRBJ2-2	.	TRBD2	TGTGCCAGCAGCCAAGGGGGCGGGGGGCTCCTGAACACCGGGGAGCTGTTTTTT	CASSQGGGGLLNTGELFF
TRBV2	TRBJ1-2	few	.	TGTGCCTGTCAGGGCTCGAAGGGCTACACCTTC	CACQGSKGYTF
TRBV5-1	TRBJ1-2	.	.	TGCGCCAGCAGCTTGATTTGGGTACCGAGGACAGCCCTCTATGGCTACACCTTC	CASSLIWVPRTALYGYTF
TRBV6-6	TRBJ2-7	few	.	TGTGCCAGCAGTCCCCAGTTGTTCCAGTACTTC	CASSPQLFQYF
TRBV6-5	TRBJ2-1	.	.	TGTGCCAGCAGAAAACCGGACAGTGAGCAGTTCTTC	CASRKPDSEQFF
TRBV9	TRBJ2-3	.	.	TGTGCCAGCAGCGTAGGTGGGAATGGGGCGGCAGATACGCAGTATTTT	CASSVGGNGAADTQYF
TRBV30	TRBJ2-5	few	TRBD1	TGTGCCTGGGACCGGGACAGGGGGCAAGAGACCCAGTACTTC	CAWDRDRGQETQYF
TRBV29-1	TRBJ1-2	.	.	TGCAGCGACCGCACAGGGAATGGCTACACCTTC	CSDRTGNGYTF
TRBV6-1	TRBJ2-5	few	.	TGTGCCAGCAGTGAAGCGCGGGACCTCCAAGAGACCCAGTACTTC	CASSEARDLQETQYF
TRBV29-1	TRBJ2-7	.	TRBD2	TGCAGCGTTGAGACTAGCGGGAGCTACGAGCAGTACTTC	CSVETSGSYEQYF
TRBV9	TRBJ2-2	few	.	TGTGCCAGCAGCGTAGGGCAGGGGATAGGCACCGGGGAGCTGTTTTTT	CASSVGQGIGTGELFF
TRBV5-1	TRBJ1-6	.	TRBD1	TGCGCCAGCAGCGTCCGGGACAGGGGAAAGGGGGATTCACCCCTCCACTTT	CASSVRDRGKGDSPLHF
TRBV7-8	TRBJ1-1	few	TRBD1	TGTGCCAGCAGCTCGGACAGGGTTCGGACTGAAGCTTTCTTT	CASSSDRVRTEAFF
TRBV2	TRBJ1-2	.	.	TGTGCCAGCAGAGGGACAAGTAACTATGGCTACACCTTC	CASRGTSNYGYTF
TRBV9	TRBJ1-1	.	TRBD1	TGTGCCAGCAGCCCCTCGGGACAGGGGAGTACTGAAGCTTTCTTT	CASSPSGQGSTEAFF
TRBV7-9	TRBJ2-2	few	.	TGTGCCAGCAGCTCCTCGAACACCGGGGAGCTGTTTTTT	CASSSSNTGELFF
TRBV29-1	TRBJ2-5	.	TRBD1	TGCAGCGTTCAGGGGGGGACAGGGTCCCCAGAAGAGACCCAGTACTTC	CSVQGGTGSPEETQYF
TRBV28	TRBJ2-2	.	TRBD2	TGTGCCAGCAGTTTTGTTCCGGGACTAGCGATAACCGGGGAGCTGTTTTTT	CASSFVPGLAITGELFF
TRBV9	TRBJ2-1	few	.	TGTGCCAGCAGCGTACCAGAACGGGGCAATGAGCAGTTCTTC	CASSVPERGNEQFF
TRBV10-3	TRBJ2-4	.	TRBD2	TGTGCCATCAGTGAGGCGGGAGACCTAGCCAAAAACATTCAGTACTTC	CAISEAGDLAKNIQYF
TRBV5-4	TRBJ2-5	.	.	TGTGCCAGCAGCTCTCGAGAGACCCAGTACTTC	CASSSRETQYF
TRBV7-8	TRBJ1-6	.	.	TGTGCCAGCAGCTTACGGGACTTGAATTCACCCCTCCACTTT	CASSLRDLNSPLHF
TRBV19	TRBJ2-5	.	TRBD1	TGTGCCAGTAGTACCCGGGACAGAGAGACCCAGTACTTC	CASSTRDRETQYF
TRBV9	TRBJ2-7	.	.	TGTGCCAGCAGCGGCTCCGGGGTCTATAACTACGAGCAGTACTTC	CASSGSGVYNYEQYF
TRBV5-6	TRBJ1-1	.	.	TGTGCCAGCAGCTTGGGCGGTAACACTGAAGCTTTCTTT	CASSLGGNTEAFF
TRBV7-8	TRBJ1-2	.	.	TGTGCCAGCAGCTTAGCCCGAGCTAACTATGGCTACACCTTC	CASSLARANYGYTF
TRBV9	TRBJ2-3	.	TRBD2	TGTGCCAGCAGCTCCCAGCGGGGGTGGGTCACAGATACGCAGTATTTT	CASSSQRGWVTDTQYF
TRBV7-9	TRBJ1-2	.	.	TGTGCCAGCAGCCCACCGCAGGGTTTCTCAATAGGGAAGGGCTACACCTTC	CASSPPQGFSIGKGYTF
TRBV4-2	TRBJ2-1	.	TRBD2	TGTGCCAGCAGCCAACCACTAGCGGGAGCGGTTGAGCAGTTCTTC	CASSQPLAGAVEQFF
TRBV5-8	TRBJ2-5	few	TRBD2	TGTGCCAGCAGCTTGGGACTAGCACAAGAGACCCAGTACTTC	CASSLGLAQETQYF
TRBV28	TRBJ1-5	few	TRBD1	TGTGCCAGCAACCCCCCGGGACAGGGGCTCAATCAGCCCCAGCATTTT	CASNPPGQGLNQPQHF